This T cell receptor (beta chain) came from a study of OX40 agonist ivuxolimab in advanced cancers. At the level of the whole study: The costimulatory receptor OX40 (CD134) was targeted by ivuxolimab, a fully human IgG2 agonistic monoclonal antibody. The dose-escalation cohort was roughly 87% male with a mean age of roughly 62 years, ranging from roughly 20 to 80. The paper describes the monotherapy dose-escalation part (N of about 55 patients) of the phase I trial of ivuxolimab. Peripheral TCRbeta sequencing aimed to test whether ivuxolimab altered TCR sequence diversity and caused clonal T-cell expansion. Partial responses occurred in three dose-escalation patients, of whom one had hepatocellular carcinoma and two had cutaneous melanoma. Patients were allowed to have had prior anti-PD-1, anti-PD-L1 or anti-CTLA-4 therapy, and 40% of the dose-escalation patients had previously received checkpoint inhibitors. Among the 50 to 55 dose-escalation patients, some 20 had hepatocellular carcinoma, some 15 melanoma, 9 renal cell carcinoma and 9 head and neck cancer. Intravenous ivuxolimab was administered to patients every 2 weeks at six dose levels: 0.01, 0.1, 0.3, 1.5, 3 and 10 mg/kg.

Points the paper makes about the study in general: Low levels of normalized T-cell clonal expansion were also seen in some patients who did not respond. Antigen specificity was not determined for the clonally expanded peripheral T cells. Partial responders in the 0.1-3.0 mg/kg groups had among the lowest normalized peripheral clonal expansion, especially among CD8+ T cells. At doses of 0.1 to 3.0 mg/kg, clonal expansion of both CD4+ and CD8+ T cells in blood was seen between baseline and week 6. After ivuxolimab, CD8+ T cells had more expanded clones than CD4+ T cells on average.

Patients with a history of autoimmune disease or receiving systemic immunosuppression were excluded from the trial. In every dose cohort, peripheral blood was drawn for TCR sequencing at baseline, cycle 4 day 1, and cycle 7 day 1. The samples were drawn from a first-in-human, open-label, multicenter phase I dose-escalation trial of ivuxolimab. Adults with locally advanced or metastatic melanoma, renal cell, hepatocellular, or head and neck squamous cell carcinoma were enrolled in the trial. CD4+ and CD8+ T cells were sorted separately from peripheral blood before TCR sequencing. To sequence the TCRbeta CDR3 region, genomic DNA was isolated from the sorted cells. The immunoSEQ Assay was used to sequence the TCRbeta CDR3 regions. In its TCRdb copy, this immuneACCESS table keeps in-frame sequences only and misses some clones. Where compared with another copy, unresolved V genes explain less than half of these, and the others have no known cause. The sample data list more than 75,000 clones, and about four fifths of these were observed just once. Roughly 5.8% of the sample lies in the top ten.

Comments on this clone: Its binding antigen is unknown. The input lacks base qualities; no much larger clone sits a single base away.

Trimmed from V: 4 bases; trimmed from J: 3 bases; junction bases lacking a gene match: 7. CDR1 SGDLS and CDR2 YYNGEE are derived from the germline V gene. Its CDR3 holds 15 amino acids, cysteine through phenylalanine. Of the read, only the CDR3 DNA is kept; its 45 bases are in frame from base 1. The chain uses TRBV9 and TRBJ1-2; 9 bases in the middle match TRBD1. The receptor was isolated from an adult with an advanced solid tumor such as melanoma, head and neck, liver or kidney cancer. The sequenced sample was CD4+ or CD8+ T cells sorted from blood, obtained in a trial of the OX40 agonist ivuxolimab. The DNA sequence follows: TGTGCCAGCAGCCTAGGGGGACAGGGAGACTATGGCTACACCTTC. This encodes CASSLGGQGDYGYTF.